The following is a T cell receptor beta chain sequence with its context. Germline V CDR1 and CDR2: MNHEY, SVGEGT. The length of the CDR3 is 14 residues. V trimming: 6 bases; J trimming: 2 bases; junction bases outside the gene matches: 5. Study processing details: Reference gene primer amplification gave estimated nucleated cell counts. Sequenced by immunoSEQ multiplex PCR; TCRdb stores in-frame clones only, minus some. The V and J calls and clone size are taken from that table; D and trimming were inferred from the DNA. This sample has 120,000 to 150,000 clones, with over 70% found just once. This record comes from a study of blood T cell repertoires in COVID-19. At the level of the study: PBMCs, B-cell-depleted T cells, or T cells provided the cDNA or gDNA that made up the material.

This TCR was sampled from a man aged 45 to 65 who had recovered from COVID-19. The sequencing sample was made of peripheral blood. The chain combines TRBV6-2 or TRBV6-3 with TRBJ1-1, with TRBD1 identical over 8 bases. The CDR3 sequence: CASSWTGRNTEAFF. CDR3 nucleotides: TGTGCCAGCAGCTGGACAGGGCGAAACACTGAAGCTTTCTTT.